The entry that follows covers one T cell receptor (beta chain) sequence. No antigen is known for it. The data derive from a study of cytomegalovirus exposure and HLA in healthy donors. Background on the study: Researchers previously reported finding roughly 120 million unique TCR beta sequences from 150 million to 200 million T cells. Study results and limitations: Most of the TCR beta V segments (in an earlier analysis) were productive either about 87% or about 30% of the time. Several of the most significant clusters were apparently associated with common viral pathogens in a later analysis.

PCR involved 60 Vbeta and 13 Jbeta primers. The repertoire was sequenced with immunoSEQ multiplex PCR; TCRdb's copy has only in-frame clones and lacks some. The data show 95,000 to 110,000 clones, with 60% to 80% seen just once and roughly 6% held by the top ten. The CDR3 covers 13 residues. Germline values: CDR1 MGHRA, CDR2 YSYEKL. Deletions cut 6 bases from V and 2 bases from J, with 10 bases between. The TCR was taken from a man aged 55-75 years in good health and CMV-seropositive. The sample consisted of PBMCs. The rearrangement joins TRBV4-1 to TRBJ1-2; unclear D gene. In DNA, the CDR3 is TGCGCCAGCAGTGTCAGCGAAAACTATGGCTACACCTTC. This translates into CASSVSENYGYTF.